This is a list of T cell receptor beta chains from one sample in a study of cytomegalovirus exposure and HLA in healthy donors. The assay was immunoSEQ multiplex PCR, and TCRdb's table has in-frame clones only and misses some. The table includes some 190,000 clones, around 85% detected once. Sequencing was carried out using PBMCs. The source is a boy aged 2 to 10 in good health and CMV-seronegative. Both conserved end residues are part of each CDR3. The D gene is left open where the match is weak. Not every row has a clone size; where given, it reads once, few, many or a size class.

TRBD2	TRBV5-5	TRBJ2-7	NA	TGTGCCAGCAGCTTGGTAGCGGGGGGGCCCGGCTCCTACGAGCAGTACTTC	CASSLVAGGPGSYEQYF
NA	TRBV15	TRBJ1-4	few	TGTGCCACCAGCAGGGCTGCAACTAATGAAAAACTGTTTTTT	CATSRAATNEKLFF
TRBD2	TRBV28	TRBJ2-7	NA	TGTGCCAGCAGGGGGGCTAGCGGGGGGGACTACGAGCAGTACTTC	CASRGASGGDYEQYF
NA	TRBV19	TRBJ2-3	NA	TGTGCCAGTACCCCGCAGGGGATAACAGATACGCAGTATTTT	CASTPQGITDTQYF
TRBD2	TRBV7-8	TRBJ2-7	NA	TGTGCCAGCAGGCGAGAAGGTATTAGCGGGCCCTCCTACGAGCAGTACTTC	CASRREGISGPSYEQYF
TRBD1	TRBV28	TRBJ1-2	NA	TGTGCCAGCAGCTCCGGACAGGGTAAAGGCTACACCTTC	CASSSGQGKGYTF
TRBD2	TRBV18	TRBJ2-3	NA	TGTGCCAGCTCATCCCGGTCGGAGCGGGAACGTACAGATACGCAGTATTTT	CASSSRSERERTDTQYF
TRBD1	TRBV11-2	TRBJ1-2	NA	TGTGCCAGCAGCTTCGCGTCTCAGGGGGCTGAGGTCTACACCTTC	CASSFASQGAEVYTF
TRBD1	TRBV30	TRBJ2-3	NA	TGTGCCTGGGGGACAGGGGACACAGATACGCAGTATTTT	CAWGTGDTDTQYF
TRBD1	TRBV6-5	TRBJ1-2	once	TGTGCCAGCAGTTACTCATGGCAGGGGGCGGGAGGCTACACCTTC	CASSYSWQGAGGYTF
TRBD1	TRBV7-9	TRBJ1-3	NA	TGTGCCAGCAGCTTTCGTCCCGGGACAGGGACTGGAAACACCATATATTTT	CASSFRPGTGTGNTIYF
NA	TRBV5-4	TRBJ1-1	NA	TGTGCCAGCAGCTTGGGACAGATCACTGAAGCTTTCTTT	CASSLGQITEAFF
TRBD1	TRBV4-1	TRBJ2-4	few	TGCGCCAGCAGCCAAAGACCGACAGGGCTGAGGGACATTCAGTACTTC	CASSQRPTGLRDIQYF
TRBD1	TRBV30	TRBJ1-1	NA	TGTGCCTGGAGCCGAGACAGGGACACTGAAGCTTTCTTT	CAWSRDRDTEAFF